These T cell receptor beta chains were read from a single sample in a study of CD8+ T cells in alopecia areata. Profiled with immunoSEQ multiplex PCR; TCRdb holds only in-frame clones, not every one. Here the sample spans hundreds of thousands of clones, about 62% being singletons. The sequences come from CD4+ T cells sorted from blood, collected at week 52, from a patient treated with tofacitinib. The source is a human donor with alopecia areata. Each CDR3 is given with its conserved first and last residue. A D gene is named only where the DNA matches it firmly. Not all rows give a size; the values are once, few, many and, for expanded clones, a class.

J,D,V,size,DNA,CDR3
TRBJ1-1,TRBD1,TRBV12-5,.,TGTGCTAGTGGCCCCGACAGGGCTCTGAACACTGAAGCTTTCTTT,CASGPDRALNTEAFF
TRBJ1-6,.,TRBV19,.,TGTGCCAGTAGACAAACCTATAATTCACCCCTCCACTTT,CASRQTYNSPLHF
TRBJ2-7,.,TRBV7-9,.,TGTGCCAGCAGCTTAAGTTCGGGGGTCTCGGGAGAGCAGTACTTC,CASSLSSGVSGEQYF
TRBJ1-1,.,TRBV7-2,.,TGTGCCAGCAGCGTTCAGGGATGGAACACTGAAGCTTTCTTT,CASSVQGWNTEAFF
TRBJ1-6,TRBD1,TRBV9,.,TGTGCCAGCAGCGAAGGAACAGGGGGTAATTCACCCCTCCACTTT,CASSEGTGGNSPLHF
TRBJ1-2,.,TRBV11-2,.,TGTGCCAGCAGCTCCCCACGGGGTCCGAAGAGTGGCTACACCTTC,CASSSPRGPKSGYTF
TRBJ2-3,TRBD2,TRBV25-1,.,TGTGCCAGCAGTGAACGGGGGGAAGGCACAGATACGCAGTATTTT,CASSERGEGTDTQYF
TRBJ1-1,TRBD1,TRBV5-1,few,TGCGCCAGCAGCCTACAGGGGGCAAGCACTGAAGCTTTCTTT,CASSLQGASTEAFF
TRBJ2-7,.,TRBV29-1,once,TGCAGCGTTCGCAGGACAGCCTCCTACGAGCAGTACTTC,CSVRRTASYEQYF
TRBJ1-1,.,TRBV9,few,TGTGCCAGCAGCGTCGACCTGAACACTGAAGCTTTCTTT,CASSVDLNTEAFF
TRBJ1-2,.,TRBV28,.,TGTGCCAGCAGTTCCGGGACACCCTATGGCTACACCTTC,CASSSGTPYGYTF
TRBJ1-2,.,TRBV29-1,.,TGCAGCGTTCGGACAGCCTATGGCTACACCTTC,CSVRTAYGYTF
TRBJ2-3,TRBD2,TRBV29-1,.,TGCAGCGCAAGGAGAGGAGGCGGGGGGGCCACAGATACGCAGTATTTT,CSARRGGGGATDTQYF
TRBJ2-1,.,TRBV2,.,TGTGCCAGCAGTGAGTTGGGGAATGAGCAGTTCTTC,CASSELGNEQFF
TRBJ1-1,.,TRBV29-1,.,TGCAGCGTTGTAGCGCAGGAGAACACTGAAGCTTTCTTT,CSVVAQENTEAFF
TRBJ1-2,.,TRBV4-1,.,TGCGCCAGCAGCCAAGTCAGGGGCGGAGTTGGCTACACCTTC,CASSQVRGGVGYTF
TRBJ2-3,TRBD2,TRBV5-1,few,TGCGCCAGCAGCTTGGGAGCTAGCGGGGGAAGCACAGATACGCAGTATTTT,CASSLGASGGSTDTQYF
TRBJ1-1,.,TRBV30,.,TGTGCCTGGAGTACAAACCCAGTCACTGAAGCTTTCTTT,CAWSTNPVTEAFF
TRBJ1-1,.,TRBV9,.,TGTGCCAGCAGCCTCAGTACAGGGAACACTGAAGCTTTCTTT,CASSLSTGNTEAFF
TRBJ2-7,.,TRBV30,.,TGTGCCTGGACGGGTAAAAACTACTACGAGCAGTACTTC,CAWTGKNYYEQYF
TRBJ2-3,TRBD1,TRBV5-1,.,TGCGCCAGCAGCGCCGGACAGGGGATGGATACGCAGTATTTT,CASSAGQGMDTQYF
TRBJ1-6,TRBD1,TRBV18,.,TGTGCCAGCTCACCGGCAGGGGGAGGGGGCCTCCGATCACCCCTCCACTTT,CASSPAGGGGLRSPLHF
TRBJ2-6,.,TRBV9,.,TGTGCCAGCAGCCCCCTGGGGTCTGGGGCCAACGTCCTGACTTTC,CASSPLGSGANVLTF
TRBJ1-2,TRBD1,TRBV9,.,TGTGCCAGCAGCGCCCCCGGGACAGGGGGTGACTATGGCTACACCTTC,CASSAPGTGGDYGYTF
TRBJ2-5,.,TRBV29-1,.,TGCAGCGTTGGGCGCCAAGAGACCCAGTACTTC,CSVGRQETQYF
TRBJ2-7,TRBD1,TRBV7-8,.,TGTGCCAGCAGCGCAAGGACAGGGGGATCCTACGAGCAGTACTTC,CASSARTGGSYEQYF
TRBJ1-1,TRBD1,TRBV6-6,.,TGTGCCAGCAGCTTCGGGACAGGGGACACTGAAGCTTTCTTT,CASSFGTGDTEAFF
TRBJ1-6,.,TRBV4-1,few,TGCGCCAGCAGCCGTGGAAGGGGCAGCCCATCACCCCTCCACTTT,CASSRGRGSPSPLHF
TRBJ2-3,.,TRBV5-1,.,TGCGCCAGCAGCTTGCGTGTGCAAGATACGCAGTATTTT,CASSLRVQDTQYF
TRBJ2-1,.,TRBV5-4,.,TGTGCCAGCAGCTTGTCCATCCGGACTCTCTTATACAATGAGCAGTTCTTC,CASSLSIRTLLYNEQFF
TRBJ2-1,.,TRBV29-1,.,TGCAGCGTTGAAGAGCACGGGACGATAAGGGACAATGAGCAGTTCTTC,CSVEEHGTIRDNEQFF
TRBJ2-2,TRBD2,TRBV9,.,TGTGCCAGCAGCCCCCGGGGAGGGACCGGGGAGCTGTTTTTT,CASSPRGGTGELFF
TRBJ2-5,.,TRBV29-1,few,TGCAGCGGGGAGGAGTCAGCCCAAGAGACCCAGTACTTC,CSGEESAQETQYF
TRBJ1-1,.,TRBV6-6,.,TGTGCCAGCAGTCCCCCGGGGGGGATGAACACTGAAGCTTTCTTT,CASSPPGGMNTEAFF
TRBJ1-6,TRBD1,TRBV19,.,TGTGCCAGTACGACAGGGGCTAGATCACCCCTCCACTTT,CASTTGARSPLHF
TRBJ2-1,.,TRBV5-1,few,TGCGCCAGCACGCCCGGGCGCTCCTACAATGAGCAGTTCTTC,CASTPGRSYNEQFF
TRBJ1-1,.,TRBV10-3,.,TGTGCCATCGAACGGGACATGAACACTGAAGCTTTCTTT,CAIERDMNTEAFF